This T cell receptor beta chain was sequenced during a study of T cell responses to AZD1222 COVID-19 vaccine. A word on this clone: Its antigen is undetermined.

Using immunoSEQ multiplex PCR, the repertoire was profiled, and TCRdb retains in-frame clones only, with some absent. The data hold 150,000 to 200,000 clones, with approximately 90% observed a single time. Germline V gene sequence: CDR1 SGHTA, CDR2 FQGNSA. The V end lost 7 bases, the J end lost 10 bases, and 23 bases lay between the germline ends. The CDR3 is made up of 15 amino acids. Regarding the study as a whole: Across spike, vaccine-associated CD4 TCRs were found, dominant at 160-218 and 743-854.

The source material was peripheral blood, sampled 28 days after the second AZD1222 dose. The sequence came from an adult who received the AZD1222 COVID-19 vaccine. V usage is TRBV7-2 and J usage is TRBJ1-5; D is perhaps TRBD1 (5 bases). Here the CDR3 DNA reads TGTGCCAGCACCCTTTCGGGGACTATGGTGGCTCCCCAGCATTTT. Residues: CASTLSGTMVAPQHF.